This T cell receptor beta chain was captured by sequencing in a study of blood T cell repertoires in COVID-19. Across the study: PBMCs, B-cell-depleted T cells, or T cells provided the cDNA or gDNA that made up the material.

In the authors' methods: Estimation of nucleated cell counts was performed using reference gene primer amplification. The data were produced by immunoSEQ multiplex PCR, yet TCRdb's version contains in-frame clones alone and is incomplete. V, J and clone size are taken as reported in that table, and D and trimming were inferred from the DNA itself. This sample has about 100,000 clones, with roughly 82% found just once. Trimming at V came to 3 bases and at J to 3 bases, leaving 6 bases not matched to a gene. Germline assignment: CDR1 KGHSH and CDR2 LQKENI. The CDR3 contains 16 residues. The source of this sequence is a man aged 60 to 69 with acute or convalescent COVID-19. The rearrangement uses TRBV18 and TRBJ2-3; 10 nucleotides match TRBD2. Sequenced: peripheral blood. The CDR3 spells CASSPQAGGSTDTQYF. The CDR3 coding sequence is TGTGCCAGCTCACCGCAAGCGGGAGGGTCGACAGATACGCAGTATTTT.